The 23 T cell receptor beta chains listed next were all sequenced from one sample in a study of cytomegalovirus exposure and HLA in healthy donors (dated by TCRdb to about 2017). Library preparation was by the immunoSEQ multiplex PCR assay. Sourced from immuneACCESS, this table was stored by TCRdb with only in-frame sequences that have V and J called. A share of the clones is absent; for the studies checked, an unresolved V gene accounts for under half, and the remainder has no known explanation. Counted in this sample were roughly 300,000 clones; approximately 87% of them appeared once. 0.92% of the sample is taken by the ten largest. The sequenced sample consisted of PBMCs. The origin of the receptors is a woman aged 18 to 35 in good health and CMV-seronegative.

Here the CDR3 reads CASSFRGYYEQYF. The DNA for the CDR3 is TGTGCCAGCAGTTTTAGGGGCTACTACGAGCAGTACTTC. The gene calls are TRBV28 and TRBJ2-7; TRBD1 is a possible D gene (5 bases). The CDR3 has 13 amino acids. Germline V gene data show CDR1 as MDHEN and CDR2 as SYDVKM. Trimming removed 3 bases from V and 3 bases from J, with 9 bases in between.

This chain links TRBV5-1 with TRBJ2-3; TRBD2 aligns across 10 bases. Trimming cost V 1 base and J 6 bases; bases outside gene matches: 8. CDR3 length: 16 amino acids. From germline, CDR1 is SGHRS and CDR2 YFSETQ. The CDR3 is CASSLRLAGGPDTQYF. CDR3 nucleotides: TGCGCCAGCAGCTTGCGATTAGCGGGAGGACCTGATACGCAGTATTTT.

J is TRBJ2-4 and V is TRBV5-1, with 7 nucleotides matching TRBD2. In germline, CDR1 is SGHRS, CDR2 YFSETQ. The CDR3 is 13 amino acids. V was pared by 1 base and J by 6 bases, with 1 base of the junction left unmatched. The CDR3, as DNA: TGCGCCAGCAGCTTGTTAGCGGGAAACATTCAGTACTTC. Amino acids: CASSLLAGNIQYF.

The V and J genes are TRBV19 and TRBJ1-3, with D hard to call. V lost 7 bases to trimming and J lost 0 bases, with 19 bases between them. Germline loops: CDR1 LNHDA, CDR2 SQIVND (reference sequence). The CDR3 loop spans 17 amino acids. The CDR3 here is CASTPYPGSSSGNTIYF. The CDR3 nucleotides read TGTGCCAGTACACCCTATCCCGGGTCATCCTCTGGAAACACCATATATTTT.

The CDR3 region is CATSRGGLADNEQFF. The CDR3 coding sequence is TGTGCCACCAGCAGAGGGGGACTAGCGGACAATGAGCAGTTCTTC. The chain employs TRBV15 and TRBJ2-1, with TRBD2 matching 11 bases. Trimming took 1 base from V and 5 from J; bases not matched to a gene: 1. Per the germline V gene, CDR1 is LNHNV and CDR2 is YYDKDF (reference sequence). The CDR3 sequence is 15 residues long.

A few counts support this clone. CDR3 nucleotide sequence: TGTGCCAGCCAGCGGGAGGGCACAGATACGCAGTATTTT. It specifies CASQREGTDTQYF. The chain employs TRBV27 and TRBJ2-3, with 9 bases matching TRBD2. Germline-derived CDR1 and CDR2 are MNHEY and SMNVEV (reference sequence). There are 13 residues in the CDR3. The V and J ends lost 8 bases and 1 base, in that order; junction bases with no gene match: 1.

The chain uses TRBV12-5 and TRBJ1-2; D unresolved. This CDR3 is built from 12 residues. The germline CDR1 and CDR2 sequences are LGHNT and FRNRAP. V lost 7 bases and J 1 base, leaving 7 bases between the germline ends. CDR3 bases: TGTGCTAGTGCCTCACATAACTATGGCTACACCTTC. Encoded protein: CASASHNYGYTF.

The V gene is TRBV6-4, the J gene TRBJ2-1; 9 bases line up with TRBD1. Germline CDR1 reads MRHNA; CDR2 reads SNTAGT. V shed 6 bases and J 6 bases; nucleotides not matched to a gene: 3. This CDR3 comprises 13 residues. CDR3 protein: CASSGQGINEQFF. CDR3 in DNA: TGTGCCAGCAGCGGACAGGGGATCAATGAGCAGTTCTTC.

V and J are TRBV28 and TRBJ1-4; TRBD1 aligns across 10 bases. Germline V gene sequence: CDR1 MDHEN, CDR2 SYDVKM. The V segment lost 7 bases and the J segment 7 bases; nucleotides outside the gene matches: 12. This CDR3 is built from 16 residues. The CDR3 protein is CASTNPWTGGSEKLFF. The CDR3 bases are TGTGCCAGCACCAACCCGTGGACAGGGGGAAGTGAAAAACTGTTTTTT. The full variable domain, its missing parts supplied by reference TRBV28 and TRBJ1-4, is DVKVTQSSRYLVKRTGEKVFLECVQDMDHENMFWYRQDPGLGLRLIYFSYDVKMKEKGDIPEGYSVSREKKERFSLILESASTNQTSMYLCASTNPWTGGSEKLFFGSGTQLSVL.

The gene calls are TRBV2 and TRBJ2-7; D might be TRBD2 (6 bases). This CDR3 comprises 16 residues. Germline CDR1 SNHLY, CDR2 FYNNEI. Trimming left V 3 bases short and J 5 bases short, with 20 bases between. In DNA form, the CDR3 reads TGTGCCAGCAGTGAGCGTGGGACTTGGAGACTCGACGAGCAGTACTTC. Translating gives CASSERGTWRLDEQYF.

The chain carries TRBV7-6 and TRBJ2-7, with TRBD1 as a possible D gene (7 bases). V was trimmed by 3 bases and J by 4 bases, leaving 19 bases between them. CDR3 length: 16 residues. CDR1 is SGHVS, CDR2 FNYEAQ, per germline. The CDR3 protein is CASSLGAAGQKYEQYF. Here the CDR3 DNA reads TGTGCCAGCAGCTTGGGGGCTGCGGGACAGAAATACGAGCAGTACTTC.

J is TRBJ2-7 and V is TRBV15; maybe TRBD1 (7 bases). The CDR3 length is 15 residues. Per germline, CDR1 LNHNV and CDR2 YYDKDF (reference sequence). V was pared by 0 bases and J by 3 bases, with 12 bases between. Written as DNA, the CDR3 is TGTGCCACCAGCAGAGAACGCGGGACAGACTACGAGCAGTACTTC. Amino acid sequence: CATSRERGTDYEQYF. Looking up the rest from reference TRBV15 and TRBJ2-7 gives the full variable domain: DAMVIQNPRYQVTQFGKPVTLSCSQTLNHNVMYWYQQKSSQAPKLLFHYYDKDFNNEADTPDNFQSRRPNTSFCFLDIRSPGLGDTAMYLCATSRERGTDYEQYFGPGTRLTVT.

This chain uses TRBV9 with TRBJ2-1; 8 nucleotides agree with TRBD1. Trimming removed 3 bases from V and 2 bases from J; junction bases left unmatched: 10. The CDR3 runs 17 residues. Germline values: CDR1 SGDLS, CDR2 YYNGEE. The CDR3 sequence: CASSADPDRVTYNEQFF. CDR3 coding DNA: TGTGCCAGCAGCGCAGACCCGGACAGGGTGACCTACAATGAGCAGTTCTTC.

V usage is TRBV28 and J usage is TRBJ1-2; 7 nucleotides align to TRBD1. The CDR3 length is 13 residues. Germline V gene lookup returns CDR1 MDHEN and CDR2 SYDVKM. V shed 3 bases and J 8 bases; nucleotides not matched to a gene: 6. The CDR3: CASSFQGVRGYTF. The DNA for the CDR3 is TGTGCCAGCAGTTTCCAGGGGGTCCGAGGCTACACCTTC.

This clone was detected only once. J is TRBJ1-4 and V is TRBV9; D unresolved. The CDR3 totals 16 residues. Germline CDR1 reads SGDLS; CDR2 reads YYNGEE. The V end lost 2 bases, the J end lost 0 bases, and 11 bases lay between the germline ends. The CDR3 bases are TGTGCCAGCAGCGTGGGGAGCTCGGCAACTAATGAAAAACTGTTTTTT. Its protein is CASSVGSSATNEKLFF.

This sequence joins TRBV5-1 and TRBJ2-3; 9 positions match TRBD2. CDR1 and CDR2 from the germline V gene are SGHRS and YFSETQ. The CDR3 covers 16 residues. V lost 0 bases to trimming and J lost 4 bases; unmatched junction nucleotides: 6. The CDR3 nucleotides read TGCGCCAGCAGCTTGGGTAGCGGGAGTATCGCAGATACGCAGTATTTT. It specifies CASSLGSGSIADTQYF.

The V gene is TRBV10-3, the J gene TRBJ2-7, with 9 bases fitting TRBD1. The CDR3 has 16 residues. Germline assignment: CDR1 ENHRY and CDR2 SYGVKD. The V and J ends lost 3 bases and 6 bases, in that order; junction bases with no gene match: 12. CDR3 DNA: TGTGCCATCAGTGATATGATCGGACAGGGGAGGGGCGAGCAGTACTTC. This gives the protein CAISDMIGQGRGEQYF.

This clone was seen once. The chain combines TRBV28 with TRBJ2-5, with a weak D call TRBD1 (6 bases). This CDR3 is 20 amino acids long. Trimming left V 8 bases short and J 5 bases short, with 36 bases between. The germline V gene encodes CDR1 MDHEN and CDR2 SYDVKM. CDR3 protein: CASPKPLPRGRARGRETQYF. CDR3 DNA sequence: TGTGCCAGCCCAAAGCCCCTCCCCCGAGGCAGGGCCAGGGGTAGGGAGACCCAGTACTTC.

The J gene is TRBJ1-6, the V gene TRBV2; D is undetermined. Germline assignment: CDR1 SNHLY and CDR2 FYNNEI. CDR3 length equals 13 residues. Trimming removed 4 bases from V and 9 bases from J, with 10 bases in between. The CDR3 sequence is CASSGNRGSPLHF. CDR3 sequence (DNA): TGTGCCAGCAGTGGGAATCGGGGTTCACCCCTCCACTTT.

The chain has TRBV25-1 and TRBJ2-2; D perhaps matches TRBD2 (6 bases). Germline CDR1 MGHDK, CDR2 SYGVNS. Trimming cost V 8 bases and J 4 bases, with 17 bases left between them. The CDR3 extends over 15 amino acids. CDR3: CASGARDLSTGELFF. Here the CDR3 DNA reads TGTGCCAGCGGGGCGCGGGATTTAAGCACCGGGGAGCTGTTTTTT.

J is TRBJ2-7 and V is TRBV6-6; the match to TRBD1 covers 8 bases. The V gene end was trimmed by 0 bases and the J gene end by 4 bases; junction bases not matched to a gene: 5. This CDR3 contains 15 residues. Looked up from germline, CDR1 is MNHNY and CDR2 is SVGAGI (reference sequence). The CDR3, as DNA: TGTGCCAGCAGTTACTCCCCAGGGGGCTTTTACGAGCAGTACTTC. Amino acids: CASSYSPGGFYEQYF.

V is TRBV9 and J is TRBJ2-2, with D unclear. Germline V gene lookup returns CDR1 SGDLS and CDR2 YYNGEE. CDR3 length: 17 residues. The ends were cut back, 0 bases at V and 2 bases at J, with 14 bases in the middle. The CDR3 spells CASSVEPLGFNTGELFF. The CDR3 DNA reads TGTGCCAGCAGCGTAGAGCCCCTCGGGTTCAACACCGGGGAGCTGTTTTTT. Combining the CDR3 with reference TRBV9 and TRBJ2-2 gives the whole variable domain DSGVTQTPKHLITATGQRVTLRCSPRSGDLSVYWYQQSLDQGLQFLIQYYNGEERAKGNILERFSAQQFPDLHSELNLSSLELGDSALYFCASSVEPLGFNTGELFFGEGSRLTVL.

The chain carries TRBV5-1 and TRBJ2-7; weak D call: TRBD2 (6 bases). The CDR3 length is 15 residues. With 2 bases removed from V and 4 bases from J, the gap between germline ends came to 16 bases. The V gene's germline CDR1 is SGHRS and CDR2 YFSETQ. In nucleotides, the CDR3 is TGCGCCAGCAGCTTCGGTAGCGGCGGATTTTACGAGCAGTACTTC. This sequence encodes CASSFGSGGFYEQYF.